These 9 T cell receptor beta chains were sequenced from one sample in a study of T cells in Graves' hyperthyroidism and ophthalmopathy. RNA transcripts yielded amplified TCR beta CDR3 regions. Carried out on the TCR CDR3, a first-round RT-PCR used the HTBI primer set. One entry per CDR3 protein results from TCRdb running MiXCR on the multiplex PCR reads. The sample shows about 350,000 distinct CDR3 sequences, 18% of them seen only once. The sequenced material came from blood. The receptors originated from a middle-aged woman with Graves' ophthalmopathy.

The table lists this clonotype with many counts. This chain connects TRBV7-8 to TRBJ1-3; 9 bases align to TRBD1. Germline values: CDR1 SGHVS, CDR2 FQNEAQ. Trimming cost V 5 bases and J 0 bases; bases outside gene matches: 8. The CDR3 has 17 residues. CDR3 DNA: TGTGCCAGCAGCCAGGGGGGGACAGGGTACTCTGGAAACACCATATATTTT. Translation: CASSQGGTGYSGNTIYF.

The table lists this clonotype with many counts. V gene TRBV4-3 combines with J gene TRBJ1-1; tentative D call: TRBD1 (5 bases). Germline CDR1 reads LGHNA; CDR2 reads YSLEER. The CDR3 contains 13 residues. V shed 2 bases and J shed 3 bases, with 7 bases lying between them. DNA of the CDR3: TGCGCCAGCAGCCAAACAGGAGACACTGAAGCTTTCTTT. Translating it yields CASSQTGDTEAFF.

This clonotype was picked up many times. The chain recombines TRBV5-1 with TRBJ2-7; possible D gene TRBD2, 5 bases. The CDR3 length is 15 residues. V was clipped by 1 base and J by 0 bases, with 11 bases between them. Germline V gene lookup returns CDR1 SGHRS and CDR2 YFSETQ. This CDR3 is CASSLSQAGSYEQYF. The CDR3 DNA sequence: TGCGCCAGCAGCTTGAGTCAGGCGGGCTCCTACGAGCAGTACTTC.

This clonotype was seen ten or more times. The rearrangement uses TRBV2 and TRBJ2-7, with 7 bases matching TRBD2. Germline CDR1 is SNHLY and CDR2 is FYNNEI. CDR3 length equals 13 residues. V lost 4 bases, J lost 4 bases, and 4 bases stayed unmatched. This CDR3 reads CASSVRERYEQYF. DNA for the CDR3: TGTGCCAGCAGTGTGCGGGAGAGGTACGAGCAGTACTTC.

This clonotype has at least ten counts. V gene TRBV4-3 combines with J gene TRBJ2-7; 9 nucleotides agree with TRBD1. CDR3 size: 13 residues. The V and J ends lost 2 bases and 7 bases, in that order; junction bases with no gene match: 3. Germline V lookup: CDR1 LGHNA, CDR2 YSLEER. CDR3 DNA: TGCGCCAGCAGCCAATACAGGGGGCGGGAGCAGTACTTC. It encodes CASSQYRGREQYF.

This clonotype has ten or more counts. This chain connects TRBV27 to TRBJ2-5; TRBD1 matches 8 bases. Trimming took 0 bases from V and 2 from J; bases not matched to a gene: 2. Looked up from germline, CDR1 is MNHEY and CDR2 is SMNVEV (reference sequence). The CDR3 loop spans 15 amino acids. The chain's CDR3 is CASSLSTGVQETQYF. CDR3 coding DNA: TGTGCCAGCAGTTTATCGACAGGGGTGCAAGAGACCCAGTACTTC.

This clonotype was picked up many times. The CDR3 nucleotides are TGTGCCAGCAGTGAACAGGGGGCCTACTACGAGCAGTACTTC. This gives the protein CASSEQGAYYEQYF. The rearrangement joins TRBV6-1 to TRBJ2-7; 8 bases line up with TRBD1. Trimming removed 2 bases from V and 3 bases from J; junction bases left unmatched: 3. The germline V gene encodes CDR1 MNHNS and CDR2 SASEGT. The CDR3 loop spans 14 amino acids.

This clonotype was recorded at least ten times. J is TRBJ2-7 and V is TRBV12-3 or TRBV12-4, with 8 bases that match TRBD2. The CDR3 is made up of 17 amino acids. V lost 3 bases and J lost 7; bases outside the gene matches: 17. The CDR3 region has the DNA TGTGCCAGCAGTTTTTTTGGTCGGGGGGGGAGGGCAAGGGAGCAGTACTTC. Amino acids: CASSFFGRGGRAREQYF.

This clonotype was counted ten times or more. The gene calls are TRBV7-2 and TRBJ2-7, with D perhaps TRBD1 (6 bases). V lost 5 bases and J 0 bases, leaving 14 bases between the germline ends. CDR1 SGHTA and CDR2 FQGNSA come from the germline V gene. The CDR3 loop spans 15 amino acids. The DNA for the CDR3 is TGTGCCAGCAGCCCCGTGGGGGCAAGCTCCTACGAGCAGTACTTC. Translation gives CASSPVGASSYEQYF.